This T cell receptor (beta chain) was profiled in a study of blood T cell repertoires in COVID-19. Across the whole study: Material from acute and convalescent COVID-19 was sourced from the United States, Italy and Spain. T cells, B-cell-depleted T cells, or PBMCs supplied cDNA or gDNA.

This CDR3 region has 14 residues. In germline, CDR1 is LGHNA, CDR2 YSLEER. Trimming took off 4 bases at V and 11 bases at J, with 15 bases between the two ends. Libraries were prepared by immunoSEQ multiplex PCR; TCRdb keeps only in-frame clonotypes and omits some of them. Found here are a few hundred thousand clones, approximately 86% of them singletons; the top ten hold more than 6.5%. This sequence was found in an older woman with active or convalescent COVID-19. The gene calls are TRBV4-3 and TRBJ1-6; D might be TRBD1 (6 bases). The material sequenced was peripheral blood. The CDR3 here is CASSPGPGGAPLHF. The CDR3 bases are TGCGCCAGCAGCCCAGGACCGGGGGGCGCACCCCTCCACTTT.